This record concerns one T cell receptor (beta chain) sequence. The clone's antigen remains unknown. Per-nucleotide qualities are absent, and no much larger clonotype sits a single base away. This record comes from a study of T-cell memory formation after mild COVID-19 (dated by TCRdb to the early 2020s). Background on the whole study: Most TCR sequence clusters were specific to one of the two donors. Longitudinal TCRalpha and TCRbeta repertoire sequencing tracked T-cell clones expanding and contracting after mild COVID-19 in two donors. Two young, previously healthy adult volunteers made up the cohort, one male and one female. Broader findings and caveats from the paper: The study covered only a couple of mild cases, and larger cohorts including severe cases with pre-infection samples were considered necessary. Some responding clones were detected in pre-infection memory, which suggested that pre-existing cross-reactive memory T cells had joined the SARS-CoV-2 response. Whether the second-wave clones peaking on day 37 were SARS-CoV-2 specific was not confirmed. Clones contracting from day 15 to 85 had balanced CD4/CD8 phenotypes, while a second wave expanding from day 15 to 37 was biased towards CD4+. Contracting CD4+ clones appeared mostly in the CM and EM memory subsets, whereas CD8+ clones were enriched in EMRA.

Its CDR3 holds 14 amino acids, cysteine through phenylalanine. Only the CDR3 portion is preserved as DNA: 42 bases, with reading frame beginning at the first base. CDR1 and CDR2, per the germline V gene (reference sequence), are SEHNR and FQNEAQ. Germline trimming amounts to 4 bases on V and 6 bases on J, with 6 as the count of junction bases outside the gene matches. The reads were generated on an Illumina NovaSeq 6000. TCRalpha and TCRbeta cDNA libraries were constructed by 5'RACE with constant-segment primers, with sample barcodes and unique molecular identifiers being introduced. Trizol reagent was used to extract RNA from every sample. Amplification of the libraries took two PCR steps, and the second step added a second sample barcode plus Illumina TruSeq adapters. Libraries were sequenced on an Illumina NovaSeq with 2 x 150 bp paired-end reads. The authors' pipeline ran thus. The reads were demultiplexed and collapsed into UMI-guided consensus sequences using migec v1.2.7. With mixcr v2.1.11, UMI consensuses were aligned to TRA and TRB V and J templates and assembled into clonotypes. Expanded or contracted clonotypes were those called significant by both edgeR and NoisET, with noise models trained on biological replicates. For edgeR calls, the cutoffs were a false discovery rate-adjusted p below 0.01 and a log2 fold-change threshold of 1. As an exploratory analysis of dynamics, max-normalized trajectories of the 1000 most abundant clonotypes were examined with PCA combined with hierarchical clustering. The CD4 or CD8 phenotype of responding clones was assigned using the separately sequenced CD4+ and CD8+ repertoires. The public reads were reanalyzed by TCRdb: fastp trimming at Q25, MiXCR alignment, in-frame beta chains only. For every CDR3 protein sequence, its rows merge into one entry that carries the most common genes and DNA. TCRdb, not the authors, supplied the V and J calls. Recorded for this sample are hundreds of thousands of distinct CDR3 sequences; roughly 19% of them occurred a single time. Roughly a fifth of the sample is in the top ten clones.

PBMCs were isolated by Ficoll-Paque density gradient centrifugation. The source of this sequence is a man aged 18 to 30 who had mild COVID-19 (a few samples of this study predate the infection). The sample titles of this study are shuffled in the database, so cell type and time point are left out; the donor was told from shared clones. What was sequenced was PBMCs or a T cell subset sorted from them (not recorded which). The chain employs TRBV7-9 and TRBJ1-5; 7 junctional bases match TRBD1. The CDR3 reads CASSSGQVGQPQHF. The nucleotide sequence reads TGTGCCAGCAGCTCTGGACAGGTCGGTCAGCCCCAGCATTTT.